One sample yielded the 24 T cell receptor beta chains listed below, sequenced in a study of early T cells in non-severe SARS-CoV-2 infection. MiXCR, applied by TCRdb to the 5' RACE reads, yields one record per CDR3 protein. The sample shows about 67,000 distinct CDR3 sequences, around a tenth of them seen only once. Sample: whole blood. Every receptor here comes from an adult who was a healthcare worker with PCR-confirmed SARS-CoV-2 infection or an uninfected control (not recorded which).

This clonotype came up many times. V is TRBV29-1 and J is TRBJ1-1; D is unresolved. Germline V gene data show CDR1 as SQVTM and CDR2 as ANQGSEA. V was clipped by 4 bases and J by 2 bases, with 14 bases between them. The CDR3 runs to 14 residues. DNA for the CDR3: TGCAGCGTTGTAGCCCCCAATAGAAACACTGAAGCTTTCTTT. This translates into CSVVAPNRNTEAFF.

This clonotype was recorded many times. The chain has TRBV12-3 or TRBV12-4 and TRBJ1-2, with D unresolved. The CDR3 runs 17 residues. The V end lost 2 bases, the J end lost 7 bases, and 23 bases lay between the germline ends. The CDR3 sequence: CASSLLVTGGFSRGYTF. The CDR3 bases are TGTGCCAGCAGTTTATTGGTCACCGGCGGTTTCAGCCGTGGCTACACCTTC.

There are many counts of this clonotype. The genes are TRBV20-1 and TRBJ2-1; the match to TRBD2 covers 8 bases. The CDR3 is 13 residues long. Germline assignment: CDR1 DFQATT and CDR2 SNEGSKA (reference sequence). V lost 3 bases, J lost 2 bases, and 0 bases stayed unmatched. The DNA for the CDR3 is TGCAGTGCTAGCGGGAGGGCCTACAATGAGCAGTTCTTC. This gives the protein CSASGRAYNEQFF.

This clonotype was seen many times. The chain uses TRBV10-1 and TRBJ2-7, with 10 bases matching TRBD2. CDR1 is WNHNN, CDR2 SYGVQD, per germline (reference sequence). Trimming cost V 9 bases and J 0 bases; bases outside gene matches: 8. The CDR3 has 15 residues. CDR3 in amino acids: CASRKAGGPSYEQYF. In DNA, the CDR3 is TGCGCCAGTCGAAAAGCGGGGGGGCCCTCCTACGAGCAGTACTTC.

This clonotype was counted only a few times. The genes are TRBV5-7 and TRBJ2-3; the D gene is possibly TRBD2 (7 bases). TRBV5-7 is recorded as an ORF, its role being uncertain. This CDR3 region has 14 residues. Trimming removed 10 bases at V and 3 bases at J, with 18 bases between. CDR3: CAHGAGARTDTQYF. CDR3 DNA sequence: TGTGCCCATGGGGCGGGGGCGAGGACAGATACGCAGTATTTT.

The chain uses TRBV7-2 and TRBJ2-5; TRBD2 is a possible D gene (6 bases). Germline V lookup: CDR1 SGHTA, CDR2 FQGNSA. Trimming left V 5 bases short and J 3 bases short, with 13 bases between. The CDR3 sequence is 14 residues long. The CDR3 protein is CASSRPWGEETQYF. CDR3 in DNA: TGTGCCAGCAGCCGACCATGGGGGGAAGAGACCCAGTACTTC.

In its sample, this clonotype was seen many times. The DNA of the CDR3 is TGTGCCAGCTCACCACCGGGGACCAACGAGCAGTACTTC. Translating gives CASSPPGTNEQYF. The rearrangement uses TRBV18 and TRBJ2-7; D possibly uses TRBD1 or TRBD2 (5 bases each). Germline V gives CDR1 KGHSH, CDR2 LQKENI. The CDR3 consists of 13 residues. Trimming left V 0 bases short and J 5 bases short, with 8 bases between. Together with reference TRBV18 and TRBJ2-7, the CDR3 gives the full variable domain: NAGVMQNPRHLVRRRGQEARLRCSPMKGHSHVYWYRQLPEEGLKFMVYLQKENIIDESGMPKERFSAEFPKEGPSILRIQQVVRGDSAAYFCASSPPGTNEQYFGPGTRLTVT.

This clonotype occurred many times. J is TRBJ2-2 and V is TRBV6-5; 10 nucleotides match TRBD1. With 2 bases clipped from V and 5 bases from J, the junction kept 11 bases outside the gene matches. Germline V lookup: CDR1 MNHEY, CDR2 SVGAGI. This CDR3 region has 18 residues. The CDR3 sequence: CASSYTRQGQGRTGELFF. In DNA, the CDR3 is TGTGCCAGCAGTTACACTCGCCAGGGACAGGGGAGGACCGGGGAGCTGTTTTTT.

The chain uses TRBV5-1 and TRBJ2-7; D may match TRBD1 or TRBD2 (5 bases each). The germline gives CDR1 SGHRS, CDR2 YFSETQ. Trimming took 4 bases from V and 3 from J, leaving 11 bases between them. This CDR3 is built from 13 residues. CDR3 coding DNA: TGCGCCAGCAGCCGGGGACCGGGCTACGAGCAGTACTTC. This encodes CASSRGPGYEQYF.

The gene calls are TRBV20-1 and TRBJ2-3; D unclear. This CDR3 comprises 11 residues. In germline, CDR1 is DFQATT, CDR2 SNEGSKA (reference sequence). Trimming shortened V by 2 bases and J by 2 bases, and 2 bases separated the two germline ends. The CDR3 region has the DNA TGCAGTGCTAGATCCACAGATACGCAGTATTTT. The encoded protein is CSARSTDTQYF.

With respect to this clonotype: One end of the junction fails to match germline, which may point to a read error. The J gene is TRBJ2-4, the V gene TRBV7-9; 7 bases fit TRBD2. CDR1 and CDR2 from the germline V gene are SEHNR and FQNEAQ (reference sequence). The CDR3 contains 15 residues. CDR3 nucleotide sequence: TGTGCCTTATTAGCGGGCGGGCTAGCCAAAAGCATTCAGTACTTC. Translated, it gives CALLAGGLAKSIQYF.

The sample holds many counts of this clonotype. The chain employs TRBV6-5 and TRBJ2-1; D possibly corresponds to TRBD2 (6 bases). The CDR3 totals 17 residues. Germline V gene sequence: CDR1 MNHEY, CDR2 SVGAGI. V gave up 2 bases and J gave up 7 bases, with 21 bases separating them. CDR3 DNA sequence: TGTGCCAGCAGTTACCTCCCCCTAACGGGAGCTATAAATGAGCAGTTCTTC. As protein: CASSYLPLTGAINEQFF.

This clonotype occurred many times. This sequence joins TRBV27 and TRBJ1-5; D is unresolved. The CDR3 totals 14 residues. Germline CDR1 MNHEY, CDR2 SMNVEV (reference sequence). The V end was cut by 3 bases, the J end by 1 base, with 7 bases between. CDR3 DNA sequence: TGTGCCAGCAGTTTGAGGCCGAGCAATCAGCCCCAGCATTTT. It specifies CASSLRPSNQPQHF.

This CDR3 reads CASRVGALGNEQFF. The CDR3 region has the DNA TGTGCCAGCAGAGTTGGGGCTCTGGGTAATGAGCAGTTCTTC. The rearrangement joins TRBV13 to TRBJ2-1, with D perhaps TRBD1 (5 bases). The CDR3 runs to 14 residues. The V gene lost 6 bases and the J gene lost 7 bases, with 16 bases spanning the gap. Germline V CDR1 and CDR2: PRHDT, FYEKMQ (reference sequence). Full variable domain (missing parts from reference TRBV13 and TRBJ2-1): AAGVIQSPRHLIKEKRETATLKCYPIPRHDTVYWYQQGPGQDPQFLISFYEKMQSDKGSIPDRFSAQQFSDYHSELNMSSLELGDSALYFCASRVGALGNEQFFGPGTRLTVL.

This clonotype was recorded at least ten times. The V call is TRBV29-1, the J call TRBJ2-1; TRBD2 aligns across 7 bases. The CDR3 totals 15 residues. Looked up from germline, CDR1 is SQVTM and CDR2 is ANQGSEA. Unmatched junction bases numbered 5, after V lost 0 bases and J lost 3 bases. The CDR3 DNA is TGCAGCGTTGAAGAGGCAGCGGGATTCTACAATGAGCAGTTCTTC. It is translated as CSVEEAAGFYNEQFF.

At least ten counts were recorded for this clonotype. This chain uses TRBV12-3 or TRBV12-4 with TRBJ1-4; 7 nucleotides agree with TRBD1. The length of the CDR3 is 13 residues. The junction had 5 bases not matched to a gene; V was cut back by 6 bases and J by 7 bases. The CDR3, as DNA: TGTGCCAGCAGGCCGGGACAGAGTGAAAAACTGTTTTTT. Protein sequence: CASRPGQSEKLFF.

Many counts were recorded for this clonotype. The rearrangement joins TRBV25-1 to TRBJ1-1, with D perhaps matching TRBD1 (6 bases). Trimming removed 5 bases from V and 0 bases from J, with 10 bases in between. The germline V gene has CDR1 MGHDK and CDR2 SYGVNS. The CDR3 is 14 amino acids. The DNA of the CDR3 is TGTGCCAGCAGTCTAGGGGGGATGAACACTGAAGCTTTCTTT. Residues: CASSLGGMNTEAFF. Combining the CDR3 with reference TRBV25-1 and TRBJ1-1 gives the whole variable domain EADIYQTPRYLVIGTGKKITLECSQTMGHDKMYWYQQDPGMELHLIHYSYGVNSTEKGDLSSESTVSRIRTEHFPLTLESARPSHTSQYLCASSLGGMNTEAFFGQGTRLTVV.

This clonotype was seen at least ten times. The chain carries TRBV4-1 and TRBJ2-4; a weak D match, TRBD2 (5 bases). V gave up 1 base and J gave up 0 bases, with 16 bases separating them. The CDR3 has 18 amino acids. Per the germline V gene, CDR1 is MGHRA and CDR2 is YSYEKL. CDR3 nucleotide sequence: TGCGCCAGCAGCCAAGCAAAACTTGACGGGATAGCCAAAAACATTCAGTACTTC. The encoded protein is CASSQAKLDGIAKNIQYF.

The chain uses TRBV11-2 and TRBJ2-2, with a weak D call TRBD2 (5 bases). Germline-derived CDR1 and CDR2 are SGHAT and FQNNGV. V was shortened by 8 bases and J by 7 bases, with 20 bases between the two germline ends. This CDR3 is built from 15 residues. Here the CDR3 reads CASGVRAAVLGELFF. DNA of the CDR3: TGTGCCAGCGGCGTGCGGGCGGCAGTACTCGGGGAGCTGTTTTTT.

V gene TRBV29-1 combines with J gene TRBJ1-1; D is uncertain. V was cut by 6 bases and J by 5 bases, with 16 bases left in between. The CDR3 is 13 amino acids. CDR1 and CDR2 from the germline V gene are SQVTM and ANQGSEA. The CDR3, as DNA: TGCAGCGTCCGTGACGCCCTGGGAACTGAAGCTTTCTTT. Protein sequence: CSVRDALGTEAFF.

The chain couples TRBV28 to TRBJ2-7; 10 positions agree with TRBD1. V shed 5 bases, J shed 1 base, and the junction held 8 bases outside the gene matches. This CDR3 has 16 amino acids. Germline V lookup: CDR1 MDHEN, CDR2 SYDVKM. The CDR3 sequence: CASSGLTGGESYEQYF. In DNA form, the CDR3 reads TGTGCCAGCAGTGGCCTGACAGGGGGCGAATCCTACGAGCAGTACTTC.

This clonotype came up many times. The gene calls are TRBV12-3 or TRBV12-4 and TRBJ1-2, with 12 bases matching TRBD1. V shed 5 bases, J shed 4 bases, and the junction held 8 bases outside the gene matches. This CDR3 has 16 amino acids. The CDR3, as DNA: TGTGCCAGCAGTCCCCCCGGGACAGGGGGCGTCTATGGCTACACCTTC. Encoded protein: CASSPPGTGGVYGYTF.

This clonotype was counted at least ten times. The chain uses TRBV27 and TRBJ2-1; possible D gene TRBD2, 5 bases. Germline V gene data show CDR1 as MNHEY and CDR2 as SMNVEV (reference sequence). The V gene lost 7 bases and the J gene lost 4 bases, with 14 bases spanning the gap. The length of the CDR3 is 14 residues. The CDR3 coding sequence is TGTGCCAGCACCCGGGGTCGCAGTTACAATGAGCAGTTCTTC. This translates into CASTRGRSYNEQFF.

This clonotype was seen a few times. V gene TRBV24-1 combines with J gene TRBJ2-1; maybe TRBD2 (6 bases). Germline CDR1 KGHDR, CDR2 SFDVKD. This CDR3 is 14 amino acids long. V was cut by 3 bases and J by 3 bases, with 8 bases left in between. In nucleotides, the CDR3 is TGTGCCACCAGTGATGCCGGGGGCTACAATGAGCAGTTCTTC. It is translated as CATSDAGGYNEQFF.